These 21 T cell receptor beta chains originate from one sample sequenced in a study of T-cell reconstitution after alpha-beta-depleted transplantation in children. Unique molecular identifiers were incorporated into the prepared TCRbeta library. TCRdb processed the PCR reads anew with MiXCR; each CDR3 protein has one entry. Among about 980,000 distinct CDR3 sequences listed, roughly 29% were seen once. Sequences were derived from PBMCs, mostly from graft donor cells, sampled 360 days after TCRalphabeta/CD19-depleted stem cell transplant. These receptors came from a boy less than two years old who had a stem cell transplant for SCID, so the T cells may come from the graft donor.

V is TRBV20-1 and J is TRBJ1-1; the D gene is possibly TRBD1 (5 bases). V was trimmed by 1 base and J by 5 bases, leaving 17 bases between them. CDR3 length equals 15 residues. The V gene's germline CDR1 is DFQATT and CDR2 SNEGSKA (reference sequence). CDR3 nucleotide sequence: TGCAGTGCTAGAGGCCCGGGGGGTAGAGGGACTGAAGCTTTCTTT. The encoded protein is CSARGPGGRGTEAFF.

This chain joins TRBV5-1 and TRBJ1-4, with 7 bases fitting TRBD1. The CDR3 contains 15 residues. Trimming removed 0 bases from V and 7 bases from J; junction bases left unmatched: 6. Germline lookup yields CDR1 SGHRS and CDR2 YFSETQ. CDR3 nucleotides: TGCGCCAGCAGCTTGGGAGGGACAGAGACTGAAAAACTGTTTTTT. Amino acid sequence: CASSLGGTETEKLFF.

This clonotype has a handful of counts. The gene calls are TRBV7-9 and TRBJ2-3; D remains ambiguous. Trimming cost V 5 bases and J 2 bases, with 14 bases left between them. Per germline, CDR1 SEHNR and CDR2 FQNEAQ (reference sequence). This CDR3 region has 15 residues. CDR3 DNA: TGTGCCAGCAGCGATCGAGGAGAATACACAGATACGCAGTATTTT. Translating it yields CASSDRGEYTDTQYF.

This clonotype was detected only a few times. The chain has TRBV4-2 and TRBJ2-3; 7 bases are a match to TRBD1. Germline V CDR1 and CDR2: LGHNA, YNFKEQ. The CDR3 length is 15 residues. The trim removed 0 bases at V and 7 bases at J, leaving 7 bases unmatched. The CDR3 nucleotides are TGTGCCAGCAGCCAAGATGAAAGTAGGGGGCATACGCAGTATTTT. Protein: CASSQDESRGHTQYF.

The V call is TRBV9, the J call TRBJ1-5, with unresolved D. Looked up from germline, CDR1 is SGDLS and CDR2 is YYNGEE. There are 12 residues in the CDR3. Trimming stripped 3 bases from V and 12 bases from J, with 13 bases between. CDR3 sequence reads: CASSGDTGLQHF. The CDR3 DNA is TGTGCCAGCAGCGGAGACACCGGGCTCCAGCATTTT.

The chain has TRBV28 and TRBJ2-1; D may be TRBD1 or TRBD2 (6 bases each). The CDR3 runs 16 residues. Germline CDR1 and CDR2: MDHEN and SYDVKM. Between the trimmed V and J ends, which lost 0 bases and 1 base, there was a span of 10 bases. CDR3 nucleotide sequence: TGTGCCAGCAGTTTATGGGGGGGCCCTTCCTACAATGAGCAGTTCTTC. Amino acids: CASSLWGGPSYNEQFF.

The genes are TRBV29-1 and TRBJ2-7, with 9 bases lining up with TRBD2. This CDR3 spans 13 amino acids. CDR1 and CDR2 (germline): SQVTM, ANQGSEA. V shed 6 bases, J shed 0 bases, and the junction held 3 bases outside the gene matches. CDR3 bases: TGCAGCGTGCGACTAGCGGACTCCTACGAGCAGTACTTC. Its protein is CSVRLADSYEQYF.

The chain joins TRBV12-3 or TRBV12-4 to TRBJ2-5, with 10 nucleotides matching TRBD1. This CDR3 has 14 residues. V was clipped by 6 bases and J by 5 bases; unmatched bases: 6. The CDR3 sequence is CASRETGGGETQYF. CDR3 nucleotide sequence: TGTGCCAGCAGGGAGACAGGGGGCGGGGAGACCCAGTACTTC.

This clonotype was counted between two and nine times. The chain employs TRBV7-8 and TRBJ2-1; D is possibly TRBD1 (6 bases). The CDR3 is made up of 14 amino acids. Trimming stripped 7 bases from V and 3 bases from J, with 13 bases between. CDR1 SGHVS and CDR2 FQNEAQ come from the germline V gene. CDR3 nucleotides: TGTGCCAGCAAACAGAGGACAGACTACAATGAGCAGTTCTTC. Translated, it gives CASKQRTDYNEQFF.

The rearrangement links TRBV7-9 to TRBJ2-2; possibly TRBD2 for D (6 bases). The germline V gene has CDR1 SEHNR and CDR2 FQNEAQ (reference sequence). The CDR3 contains 16 residues. Trimming removed 6 bases at V and 3 bases at J, with 17 bases between. The CDR3 DNA sequence: TGTGCCAGCAGGAAACCCCGACTAGAGTACACCGGGGAGCTGTTTTTT. Protein sequence: CASRKPRLEYTGELFF.

This chain joins TRBV5-1 and TRBJ2-1; maybe TRBD2 (5 bases). This CDR3 comprises 14 residues. Germline V gives CDR1 SGHRS, CDR2 YFSETQ. V gave up 2 bases and J gave up 9 bases, with 15 bases separating them. The chain's CDR3 is CASSLSVSAGEQFF. In DNA, the CDR3 is TGCGCCAGCAGCTTATCGGTTTCGGCGGGTGAGCAGTTCTTC.

This clonotype has just a few counts. The J gene is TRBJ2-3, the V gene TRBV6-5, with D possibly TRBD1 on 6 matching bases. This CDR3 has 17 amino acids. Germline V gene sequence: CDR1 MNHEY, CDR2 SVGAGI. Trimming shortened V by 0 bases and J by 2 bases, and 15 bases separated the two germline ends. The CDR3 coding sequence is TGTGCCAGCAGTTACTCGGGGCAGGGGATTTCCACAGATACGCAGTATTTT. It codes for CASSYSGQGISTDTQYF.

The V call is TRBV5-6, the J call TRBJ2-5; possibly TRBD1 or TRBD2 for D (5 bases each). With 6 bases removed from V and 5 bases from J, the gap between germline ends came to 17 bases. This CDR3 has 14 amino acids. CDR1 SGHDT and CDR2 YYEEEE come from the germline V gene. In DNA form, the CDR3 reads TGTGCCAGCAAAAGCCGGGACGCACTGGAGACCCAGTACTTC. Translating gives CASKSRDALETQYF.

The V gene is TRBV5-1, the J gene TRBJ1-1, with D uncertain. Germline CDR1 SGHRS, CDR2 YFSETQ. CDR3 length equals 16 residues. The V end was cut by 3 bases, the J end by 1 base, with 16 bases between. DNA of the CDR3: TGCGCCAGCAGCTCGACCAAGGCAGGTCGGAACACTGAAGCTTTCTTT. It is translated as CASSSTKAGRNTEAFF.

The rearrangement links TRBV12-3 or TRBV12-4 to TRBJ1-1; perhaps TRBD1 as D (6 bases). Trimming took 3 bases from V and 6 from J, leaving 17 bases between them. The CDR3 is made up of 15 amino acids. The CDR3 sequence: CASSFVRGRLAEAFF. CDR3 DNA: TGTGCCAGCAGTTTTGTCCGGGGGCGCTTGGCTGAAGCTTTCTTT.

The chain carries TRBV7-9 and TRBJ2-1; D possibly corresponds to TRBD2 (6 bases). Germline assignment: CDR1 SEHNR and CDR2 FQNEAQ (reference sequence). The CDR3 consists of 16 residues. Trimming removed 1 base from V and 3 bases from J, with 13 bases in between. This chain's CDR3 is CASSLGAGRNYNEQFF. The CDR3 region has the DNA TGTGCCAGCAGCTTAGGGGCGGGAAGGAACTACAATGAGCAGTTCTTC.

This clonotype was counted only a few times. The chain has TRBV24-1 and TRBJ2-5; D remains unclear. The CDR3 consists of 12 residues. Trimming removed 4 bases at V and 1 base at J, with 3 bases between. CDR1 KGHDR and CDR2 SFDVKD come from the germline V gene. CDR3 residues: CATSDPQETQYF. As DNA, the CDR3 is TGTGCCACCAGTGACCCCCAAGAGACCCAGTACTTC.

This clonotype has more than one count but fewer than ten. This chain joins TRBV5-1 and TRBJ2-3; 10 bases agree with TRBD2. The CDR3 totals 16 residues. The V and J ends lost 0 bases and 8 bases, in that order; junction bases with no gene match: 9. Germline V gene data show CDR1 as SGHRS and CDR2 as YFSETQ. CDR3 protein: CASSLATSGSGGTQYF. DNA for the CDR3: TGCGCCAGCAGCTTGGCGACTAGCGGGTCCGGAGGTACGCAGTATTTT.

This rearrangement joins TRBV10-3 to TRBJ2-5, with TRBD2 matching over 15 bases. The length of the CDR3 is 17 residues. CDR1 is ENHRY, CDR2 SYGVKD, per germline. V lost 6 bases to trimming and J lost 1 base; unmatched junction nucleotides: 6. CDR3: CAISPGLAGGTQETQYF. The CDR3 DNA follows: TGTGCCATCAGCCCGGGACTAGCGGGGGGCACCCAAGAGACCCAGTACTTC.

The genes are TRBV29-1 and TRBJ1-5, with TRBD1 matching over 7 bases. CDR1 and CDR2 from the germline V gene are SQVTM and ANQGSEA. The CDR3 runs to 12 residues. Trimming took 6 bases from V and 5 from J; bases not matched to a gene: 4. The CDR3 here is CSVGQGDQPQHF. CDR3 sequence (DNA): TGCAGCGTGGGGCAGGGGGATCAGCCCCAGCATTTT.

This chain links TRBV12-3 or TRBV12-4 with TRBJ2-1; no definite D call. The ends were cut back, 3 bases at V and 7 bases at J, with 7 bases in the middle. The CDR3 consists of 12 residues. In DNA, the CDR3 is TGTGCCAGCAGTTTTGATGGTAATGAGCAGTTCTTC. It translates to CASSFDGNEQFF.